Below are 7 T cell receptor beta chains sequenced from a single sample in a study of ipilimumab plus nivolumab after autologous stem cell transplantation. Sequencing was performed with immunoSEQ multiplex PCR; in TCRdb, only in-frame clones are kept and a portion is missing. In the table there are around 12,000 clones, around 73% of which are singletons. This sample comprised PBMCs, obtained in a trial of ipilimumab plus nivolumab as post-transplant consolidation. All receptors derive from a male donor with diffuse large B-cell lymphoma.

The gene calls are TRBV5-1 and TRBJ1-2; TRBD1 is a possible D gene (5 bases). The CDR3 sequence is 16 residues long. V was cut by 4 bases and J by 0 bases, with 16 bases left in between. Germline CDR1 is SGHRS and CDR2 is YFSETQ. CDR3 DNA sequence: TGCGCCAGCAGCCAAGGAGAGACAGCAACTAACTATGGCTACACCTTC. It specifies CASSQGETATNYGYTF. Drawing the rest from reference TRBV5-1 and TRBJ1-2, the complete variable domain is KAGVTQTPRYLIKTRGQQVTLSCSPISGHRSVSWYQQTPGQGLQFLFEYFSETQRNKGNFPGRFSGRQFSNSRSEMNVSTLELGDSALYLCASSQGETATNYGYTFGSGTRLTVV.

DNA of the CDR3: TGTGCCAGCAGACCTGCCTGGGTGAACACTGAAGCTTTCTTT. It yields the protein CASRPAWVNTEAFF. This sequence joins TRBV6-1 and TRBJ1-1; D is unresolved. This CDR3 contains 14 residues. CDR1 and CDR2 from the germline V gene are MNHNS and SASEGT. V lost 6 bases to trimming and J lost 0 bases, with 11 bases between them.

The rearrangement uses TRBV7-7 and TRBJ2-7, with 9 positions matching TRBD2. Germline V CDR1 and CDR2: SSHAT, FNYEAQ (reference sequence). Losses at the gene ends were 5 bases for V and 3 bases for J; bases not matched to a gene: 5. The CDR3 is 14 amino acids. The CDR3 loop reads CASSQELAGYEQYF. The CDR3 DNA follows: TGTGCCAGCAGCCAAGAACTAGCGGGCTACGAGCAGTACTTC. The variable domain in full, completed from reference TRBV7-7 and TRBJ2-7, reads GAGVSQSPRYKVTKRGQDVTLRCDPISSHATLYWYQQALGQGPEFLTYFNYEAQPDKSGLPSDRFSAERPEGSISTLTIQRTEQRDSAMYRCASSQELAGYEQYFGPGTRLTVT.

This clone showed up just a few times. The rearrangement joins TRBV9 to TRBJ2-7, with a possible D match to TRBD2 (5 bases). V was shortened by 0 bases and J by 0 bases, with 7 bases between the two germline ends. This CDR3 has 14 amino acids. Germline V lookup: CDR1 SGDLS, CDR2 YYNGEE. The CDR3 loop reads CASSVASSSYEQYF. In DNA form, the CDR3 reads TGTGCCAGCAGCGTAGCTAGCAGCTCCTACGAGCAGTACTTC.

Concerning this clone itself: The junction does not match germline at one end; this may be a read error. The rearrangement uses TRBV7-7 and TRBJ2-5; 14 bases map to TRBD2. The CDR3 consists of 16 residues. Germline CDR1 and CDR2: SSHAT and FNYEAQ (reference sequence). The CDR3 coding sequence is TGTGCTAGCAGCTTAGGGACTAGCGGGGGCCAAGAGACCCAGTACTTC. Translating it yields CASSLGTSGGQETQYF.

The chain is built from TRBV27 and TRBJ1-5; D is uncertain. This CDR3 has 14 amino acids. Germline lookup yields CDR1 MNHEY and CDR2 SMNVEV (reference sequence). Trimming left V 2 bases short and J 0 bases short, with 5 bases between. CDR3 loop: CASSLGHSNQPQHF. The CDR3 DNA reads TGTGCCAGCAGTTTAGGGCATAGCAATCAGCCCCAGCATTTT.

This clone was seen more than once but under ten times. This rearrangement joins TRBV5-4 to TRBJ1-1; maybe TRBD1 (5 bases). Germline values: CDR1 SGHNT, CDR2 YYREEE (reference sequence). The CDR3 runs 13 residues. The ends were cut back, 4 bases at V and 6 bases at J, with 13 bases in the middle. In DNA form, the CDR3 reads TGTGCCAGCAGCAGAACCGGGACCCCTGAAGCTTTCTTT. Its protein product is CASSRTGTPEAFF.